The 26 T cell receptor beta chains given below trace back to one sample, sequenced in a study of identical twins (dated by TCRdb to about 2016). Library generation was performed with 5' RACE. Sequenced on an Illumina HiSeq 2000. TCRdb cleaned the public reads at Q25 with fastp, built clones with MiXCR and kept in-frame beta chains. Each entry merges the rows of one CDR3 protein and shows their most common DNA and genes. The sample table shows just under 550,000 distinct CDR3 sequences, and roughly 15% are seen once. Roughly 0.43% of the sample is held by the ten biggest clonotypes. The same data also went into a second study, on yellow fever vaccine responses in identical twins.

The specimen sequenced was CD4+ T cells sorted from blood. These receptor sequences come from a woman between 18 and 29 years old in good health.

This clonotype was observed a few times. The V call is TRBV6-1, the J call TRBJ2-5, with D perhaps matching TRBD2 (7 bases). The germline V and J ends were trimmed by 6 bases and 3 bases, with 17 bases remaining between them. The length of the CDR3 is 15 residues. Germline CDR1 and CDR2: MNHNS and SASEGT. In nucleotides, the CDR3 is TGTGCCAGCAGCGCCGGGGGGCTAGCGAAAGAGACCCAGTACTTC. Its protein is CASSAGGLAKETQYF.

CDR3 sequence (DNA): TGTGCCAGCAAGTTCGGGGGAAATCAGCCCCAGCATTTT. Residues: CASKFGGNQPQHF. The rearrangement joins TRBV6-5 to TRBJ1-5; perhaps TRBD1 as D (5 bases). Between the trimmed V and J ends, which lost 7 bases and 4 bases, there was a span of 11 bases. Germline CDR1 and CDR2: MNHEY and SVGAGI. CDR3 length equals 13 residues.

In nucleotides, the CDR3 is TGCAGTGCTAGACAGGGTGGCAATCAGCCCCAGCATTTT. Translated, it gives CSARQGGNQPQHF. The chain carries TRBV20-1 and TRBJ1-5; D possibly corresponds to TRBD1 (5 bases). The V end was cut by 2 bases, the J end by 2 bases, with 7 bases between. The CDR3 covers 13 residues. Germline V gene lookup returns CDR1 DFQATT and CDR2 SNEGSKA (reference sequence).

V and J are TRBV20-1 and TRBJ2-7; 9 bases are a match to TRBD2. The V gene end was trimmed by 3 bases and the J gene end by 9 bases; junction bases not matched to a gene: 9. Germline CDR1 is DFQATT and CDR2 is SNEGSKA (reference sequence). CDR3 length: 13 amino acids. The CDR3: CSASCSSGVGQYV. The CDR3 coding sequence is TGCAGTGCTAGCTGTTCTAGCGGGGTAGGGCAGTACGTC.

This chain joins TRBV5-5 and TRBJ2-5; 7 nucleotides line up with TRBD1. Germline V CDR1 and CDR2: SGHKS, YYEKEE (reference sequence). This CDR3 comprises 12 residues. With V trimmed by 6 bases and J by 4 bases, 3 bases remained unmatched. Here the CDR3 DNA reads TGTGCCAGCAACAGGGGCGTAGAGACCCAGTACTTC. Translated, it gives CASNRGVETQYF.

This rearrangement joins TRBV3-1 to TRBJ2-1; 8 nucleotides line up with TRBD2. The V segment lost 4 bases and the J segment 7 bases; nucleotides outside the gene matches: 9. CDR3 length: 15 residues. The germline V gene has CDR1 LGHDT and CDR2 YNNKEL (reference sequence). CDR3 bases: TGTGCCAGCAGCCCTCGGGAGGGCCTTGGGAATGAGCAGTTCTTC. Amino acid sequence: CASSPREGLGNEQFF.

This chain connects TRBV4-1 to TRBJ1-2, with TRBD1 as a possible D gene (5 bases). Per the germline V gene, CDR1 is MGHRA and CDR2 is YSYEKL. Trimming pared 0 bases from V and 2 bases from J, leaving 10 bases between. This CDR3 has 15 residues. Written as DNA, the CDR3 is TGCGCCAGCAGCCAAGACCCAGGGCTGAACTATGGCTACACCTTC. Translation gives CASSQDPGLNYGYTF.

The V gene is TRBV7-9, the J gene TRBJ1-4, with D unclear. V gave up 5 bases and J gave up 4 bases, with 17 bases separating them. CDR1 is SEHNR and CDR2 is FQNEAQ in the germline V gene (reference sequence). This CDR3 has 16 residues. CDR3 loop: CASSPPGRQLNEKLFF. Written as DNA, the CDR3 is TGTGCCAGCAGCCCCCCAGGTAGACAACTTAATGAAAAACTGTTTTTT.

This clonotype was seen a few times. The CDR3 sequence is CASSTQNSPLHF. The CDR3 DNA reads as TGTGCCAGCAGCACACAGAATTCACCCCTCCACTTT. This chain connects TRBV9 to TRBJ1-6, with unresolved D. Per germline, CDR1 SGDLS and CDR2 YYNGEE. The CDR3 sequence is 12 residues long. The V end lost 4 bases, the J end lost 7 bases, and 6 bases lay between the germline ends.

As for this clonotype: The germline gene is not matched at one end of the junction; a read error may be the cause. The genes are TRBV12-3 or TRBV12-4 and TRBJ1-4; D is undetermined. The CDR3 contains 12 residues. The CDR3 loop is CASSMEVENLFF. For the CDR3, the DNA is TGTGCCAGCAGTATGGAGGTGGAAAACCTGTTTTTT.

This clonotype showed up many times. The junction does not match germline at one end; this may be a read error. J is TRBJ2-3 and V is TRBV5-1; either TRBD1 or TRBD2 may supply D (6 bases each). Germline assignment: CDR1 SGHRS and CDR2 YFSETQ. The CDR3 length is 15 residues. The CDR3 DNA is TGTGCCAGCAGTCTACTAGGGGGAGGTACAGATACGCAGTATTTT. This encodes CASSLLGGGTDTQYF.

Only a few counts were recorded for this clonotype. The rearrangement joins TRBV12-3 or TRBV12-4 to TRBJ2-7; the D gene is possibly TRBD1 (5 bases). The CDR3 extends over 16 amino acids. The V gene lost 5 bases and the J gene lost 7 bases, with 24 bases spanning the gap. The chain's CDR3 is CASSPRGQPPLKEQYV. The DNA of the CDR3 is TGTGCCAGCAGTCCGAGAGGACAACCCCCTTTGAAGGAGCAGTACGTC.

V is TRBV7-2 and J is TRBJ2-7; 8 bases are shared with TRBD1. Germline-derived CDR1 and CDR2 are SGHTA and FQGNSA. Trimming took 4 bases from V and 1 from J; bases not matched to a gene: 3. The length of the CDR3 is 14 residues. DNA for the CDR3: TGTGCCAGCAGCTCGGGACAGGTGTCCTACGAGCAGTACTTC. This gives the protein CASSSGQVSYEQYF.

There are a few counts of this clonotype. The chain joins TRBV6-7 to TRBJ2-2; D is perhaps TRBD1 or TRBD2 (6 bases each). TRBV6-7 qualifies as an ORF whose function is uncertain. The V gene lost 2 bases and the J gene lost 3 bases, with 13 bases spanning the gap. The CDR3 has 16 residues. Here the CDR3 reads CASSYPRGGDTGELFF. The CDR3 DNA reads as TGTGCCAGCAGTTACCCCAGGGGCGGGGACACCGGGGAGCTGTTTTTT.

This clonotype was seen more than once but under ten times. The J gene is TRBJ2-1, the V gene TRBV4-1, with 9 bases that match TRBD1. CDR1 MGHRA and CDR2 YSYEKL come from the germline V gene. Losses at the gene ends were 3 bases for V and 7 bases for J; bases not matched to a gene: 10. CDR3 length: 16 amino acids. The CDR3 spells CASSQGRDRVGNEQFF. The CDR3 DNA reads as TGCGCCAGCAGCCAGGGCCGGGACAGGGTGGGGAATGAGCAGTTCTTC.

This clonotype has only a few counts. This chain connects TRBV9 to TRBJ2-2; tentative D call: TRBD1 (5 bases). The V end was cut by 2 bases, the J end by 7 bases, with 6 bases between. This CDR3 comprises 12 residues. The germline gives CDR1 SGDLS, CDR2 YYNGEE. CDR3 sequence: CASSVRGGELFF. In DNA, the CDR3 is TGTGCCAGCAGCGTTAGGGGCGGGGAGCTGTTTTTT.

This clonotype was seen more than once but under ten times. The rearrangement joins TRBV29-1 to TRBJ2-5; perhaps D is TRBD1 or TRBD2 (6 bases each). Germline CDR1 and CDR2: SQVTM and ANQGSEA. V lost 8 bases, J lost 2 bases, and 18 bases lay in between. The CDR3 spans 14 residues. CDR3 amino acids: CSLRGQGLQETQYF. CDR3 in DNA: TGCAGCTTGCGGGGTCAGGGGCTACAAGAGACCCAGTACTTC.

This clonotype was found many times. This chain joins TRBV5-1 and TRBJ2-5; 8 bases agree with TRBD1. The CDR3 runs 13 residues. V lost 4 bases to trimming and J lost 5 bases; unmatched junction nucleotides: 4. Germline V gene sequence: CDR1 SGHRS, CDR2 YFSETQ. CDR3 region: CASSGQGSETQYF. The CDR3 DNA is TGCGCCAGCAGCGGACAGGGATCGGAGACCCAGTACTTC.

This clonotype was counted only a few times. This rearrangement joins TRBV5-1 to TRBJ2-5, with 7 bases that match TRBD2. This CDR3 has 17 amino acids. Germline CDR1 and CDR2: SGHRS and YFSETQ. The V segment lost 2 bases and the J segment 5 bases; nucleotides outside the gene matches: 15. The CDR3 DNA follows: TGCGCCAGCAGCTTAACCCTCTTGGGAGGGCCCCAGGAGACCCAGTACTTC. Translated: CASSLTLLGGPQETQYF. The variable domain in full, with the rest retrieved from reference TRBV5-1 and TRBJ2-5, is KAGVTQTPRYLIKTRGQQVTLSCSPISGHRSVSWYQQTPGQGLQFLFEYFSETQRNKGNFPGRFSGRQFSNSRSEMNVSTLELGDSALYLCASSLTLLGGPQETQYFGPGTRLLVL.

The chain uses TRBV28 and TRBJ2-7, with 11 bases identical to TRBD2. In germline, CDR1 is MDHEN, CDR2 SYDVKM. The CDR3 is 16 amino acids. J gave up 1 base and V 4 bases, and 6 bases lay outside the gene matches. The CDR3 loop reads CASSYPGTSGSYEQYF. CDR3 in DNA: TGTGCCAGCAGTTACCCCGGGACTAGCGGATCCTACGAGCAGTACTTC.

V gene TRBV11-3 combines with J gene TRBJ2-2, with TRBD1 identical over 8 bases. Germline values: CDR1 SGHNT, CDR2 YENEEA. The ends lost 1 base at V and 6 bases at J; junction bases unmatched: 7. This CDR3 is 16 amino acids long. The CDR3 region is CASSLGQGASAGELFF. CDR3 in DNA: TGTGCCAGCAGCTTAGGGCAGGGGGCGTCCGCCGGGGAGCTGTTTTTT. The full variable domain, rest sourced from reference TRBV11-3 and TRBJ2-2, is EAGVVQSPRYKIIEKKQPVAFWCNPISGHNTLYWYLQNLGQGPELLIRYENEEAVDDSQLPKDRFSAERLKGVDSTLKIQPAELGDSAVYLCASSLGQGASAGELFFGEGSRLTVL.

This clonotype was counted many times. This chain uses TRBV11-2 with TRBJ2-7, with D hard to call. This CDR3 spans 15 amino acids. V gave up 1 base and J gave up 1 base, with 11 bases separating them. Germline lookup yields CDR1 SGHAT and CDR2 FQNNGV. The CDR3: CASSLATTHSYEQYF. CDR3 sequence (DNA): TGTGCCAGCAGCTTAGCCACAACACATTCCTACGAGCAGTACTTC.

The chain uses TRBV10-1 and TRBJ2-2; possibly TRBD2 for D (5 bases). With 8 bases removed from V and 16 bases from J, the gap between germline ends came to 11 bases. Germline V gene data show CDR1 as WNHNN and CDR2 as SYGVQD (reference sequence). The CDR3 loop spans 9 amino acids. The CDR3 bases are TGCGCCAGCCGGGGTTGGAAGTTTTTT. It translates to CASRGWKFF.

This clonotype came up a few times. The V call is TRBV12-3 or TRBV12-4, the J call TRBJ2-3; D perhaps matches TRBD1 (5 bases). V was cut by 7 bases and J by 1 base, with 21 bases left in between. This CDR3 has 17 residues. DNA of the CDR3: TGTGCCAGCAACCCGACCCTGACAGCAAGGGGCACAGATACGCAGTATTTT. It specifies CASNPTLTARGTDTQYF.

The rearrangement links TRBV4-1 to TRBJ2-7; D gene unclear. This CDR3 region has 15 residues. Trimming left V 3 bases short and J 0 bases short, with 12 bases between. Germline CDR1 MGHRA, CDR2 YSYEKL. The CDR3 DNA reads as TGCGCCAGCAGCCAGGGATACCCGAGCTCCTACGAGCAGTACGTC. This sequence encodes CASSQGYPSSYEQYV.

The sample holds a few counts of this clonotype. The gene calls are TRBV7-2 and TRBJ1-1, with D tentatively TRBD1 (5 bases). V dropped 10 bases and J dropped 3 bases, with 12 bases sitting between them. CDR3 length: 12 amino acids. The germline CDR1 and CDR2 sequences are SGHTA and FQGNSA. CDR3 region: CANGDSDTEAFF. Here the CDR3 DNA reads TGTGCCAACGGTGACAGTGACACTGAAGCTTTCTTT. The full variable domain, its missing parts supplied by reference TRBV7-2 and TRBJ1-1, is GAGVSQSPSNKVTEKGKDVELRCDPISGHTALYWYRQSLGQGLEFLIYFQGNSAPDKSGLPSDRFSAERTGGSVSTLTIQRTQQEDSAVYLCANGDSDTEAFFGQGTRLTVV.